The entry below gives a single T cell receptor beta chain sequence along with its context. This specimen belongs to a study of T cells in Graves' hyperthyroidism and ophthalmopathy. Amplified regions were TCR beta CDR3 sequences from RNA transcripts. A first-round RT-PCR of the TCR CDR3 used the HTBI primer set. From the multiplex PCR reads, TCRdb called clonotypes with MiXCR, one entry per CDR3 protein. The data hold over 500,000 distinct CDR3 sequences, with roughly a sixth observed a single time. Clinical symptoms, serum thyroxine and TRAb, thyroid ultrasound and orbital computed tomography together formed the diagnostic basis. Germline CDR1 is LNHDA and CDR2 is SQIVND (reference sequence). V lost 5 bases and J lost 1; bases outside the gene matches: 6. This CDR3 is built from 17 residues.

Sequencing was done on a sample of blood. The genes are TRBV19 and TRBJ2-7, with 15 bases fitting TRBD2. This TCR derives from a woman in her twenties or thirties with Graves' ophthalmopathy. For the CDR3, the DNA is TGTGCCAGTAGTCCGGGACTAGCGGGAGGTCTATCCTACGAGCAGTACTTC. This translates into CASSPGLAGGLSYEQYF.